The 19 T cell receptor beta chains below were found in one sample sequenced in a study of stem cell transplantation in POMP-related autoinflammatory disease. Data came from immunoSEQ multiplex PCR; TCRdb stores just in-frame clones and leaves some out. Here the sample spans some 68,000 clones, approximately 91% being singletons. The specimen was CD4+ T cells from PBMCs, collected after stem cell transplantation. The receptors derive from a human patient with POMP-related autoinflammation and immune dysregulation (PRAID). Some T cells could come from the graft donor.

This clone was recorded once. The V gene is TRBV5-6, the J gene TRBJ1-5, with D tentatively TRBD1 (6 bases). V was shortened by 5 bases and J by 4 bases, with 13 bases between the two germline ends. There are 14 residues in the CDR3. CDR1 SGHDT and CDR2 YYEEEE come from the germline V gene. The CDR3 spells CASRQQGKNQPQHF. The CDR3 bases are TGTGCCAGCAGACAACAGGGAAAAAATCAGCCCCAGCATTTT.

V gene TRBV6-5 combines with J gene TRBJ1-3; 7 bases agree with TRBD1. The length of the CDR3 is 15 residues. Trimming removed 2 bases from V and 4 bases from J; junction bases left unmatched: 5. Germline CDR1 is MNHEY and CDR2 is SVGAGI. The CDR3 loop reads CASSYGTTGGNTIYF. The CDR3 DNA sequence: TGTGCCAGCAGTTACGGGACGACAGGGGGAAACACCATATATTTT.

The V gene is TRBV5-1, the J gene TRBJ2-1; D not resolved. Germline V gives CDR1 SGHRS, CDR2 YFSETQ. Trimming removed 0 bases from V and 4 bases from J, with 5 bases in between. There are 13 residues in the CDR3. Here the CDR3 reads CASSLAPYNEQFF. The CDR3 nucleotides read TGCGCCAGCAGCTTGGCCCCATACAATGAGCAGTTCTTC.

CDR3: CASSVAPGTGGLDEQFF. CDR3 sequence (DNA): TGCGCCAGCAGTGTAGCTCCCGGGACAGGGGGCCTGGATGAGCAGTTCTTC. The chain uses TRBV10-1 and TRBJ2-1, with 12 bases matching TRBD1. CDR1 and CDR2 (germline): WNHNN, SYGVQD (reference sequence). The V segment lost 4 bases and the J segment 8 bases; nucleotides outside the gene matches: 12. CDR3 length: 17 residues.

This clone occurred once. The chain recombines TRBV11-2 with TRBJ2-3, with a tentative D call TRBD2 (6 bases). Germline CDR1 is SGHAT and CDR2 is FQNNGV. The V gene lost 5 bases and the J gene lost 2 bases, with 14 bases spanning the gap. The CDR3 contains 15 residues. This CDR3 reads CASSPHGTATDTQYF. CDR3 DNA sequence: TGTGCCAGCAGCCCCCACGGGACTGCCACAGATACGCAGTATTTT.

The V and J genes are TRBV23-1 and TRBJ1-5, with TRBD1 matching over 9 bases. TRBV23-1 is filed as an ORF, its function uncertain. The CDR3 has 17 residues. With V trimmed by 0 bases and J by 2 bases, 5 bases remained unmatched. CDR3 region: CASSQSFGTGCNQPQHF. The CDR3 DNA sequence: TGCGCCAGCAGTCAATCGTTTGGGACAGGGTGCAATCAGCCCCAGCATTTT.

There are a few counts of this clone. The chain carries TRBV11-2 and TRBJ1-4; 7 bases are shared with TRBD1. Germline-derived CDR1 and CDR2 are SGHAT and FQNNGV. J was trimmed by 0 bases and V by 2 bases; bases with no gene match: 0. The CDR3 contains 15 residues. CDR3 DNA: TGTGCCAGCAGCTTACAGGGGGCAACTAATGAAAAACTGTTTTTT. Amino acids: CASSLQGATNEKLFF.

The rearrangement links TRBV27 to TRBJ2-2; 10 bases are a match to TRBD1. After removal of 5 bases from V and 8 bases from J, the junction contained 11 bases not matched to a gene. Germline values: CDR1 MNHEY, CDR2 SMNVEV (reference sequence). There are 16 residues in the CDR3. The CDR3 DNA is TGTGCCAGCAGTAAACGGGACAGGGGTTATTGGGGGGAGCTGTTTTTT. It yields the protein CASSKRDRGYWGELFF.

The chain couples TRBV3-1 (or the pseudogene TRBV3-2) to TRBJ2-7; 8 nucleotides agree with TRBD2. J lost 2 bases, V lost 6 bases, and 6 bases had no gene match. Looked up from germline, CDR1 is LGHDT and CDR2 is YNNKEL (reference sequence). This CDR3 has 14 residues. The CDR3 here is CASRPSGSPYEQYF. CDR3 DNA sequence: TGTGCCAGCAGACCCAGCGGGAGCCCCTACGAGCAGTACTTC.

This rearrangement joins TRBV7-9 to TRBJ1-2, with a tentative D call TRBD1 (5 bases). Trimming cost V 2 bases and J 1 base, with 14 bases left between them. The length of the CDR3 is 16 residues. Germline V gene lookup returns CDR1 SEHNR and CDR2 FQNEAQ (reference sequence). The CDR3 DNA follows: TGTGCCAGCAGCTTATGGGGGGTTACAGATAACTATGGCTACACCTTC. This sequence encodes CASSLWGVTDNYGYTF.

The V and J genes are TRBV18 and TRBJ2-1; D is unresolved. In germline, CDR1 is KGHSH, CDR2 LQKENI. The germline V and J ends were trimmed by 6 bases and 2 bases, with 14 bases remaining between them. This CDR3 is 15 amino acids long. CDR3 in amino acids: CASSLGLPTYNEQFF. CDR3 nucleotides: TGTGCCAGCTCGTTGGGCCTACCGACCTACAATGAGCAGTTCTTC.

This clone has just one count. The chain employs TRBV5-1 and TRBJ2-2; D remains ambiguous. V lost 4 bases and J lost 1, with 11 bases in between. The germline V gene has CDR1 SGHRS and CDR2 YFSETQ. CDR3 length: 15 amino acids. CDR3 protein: CASSQTLKNTGELFF. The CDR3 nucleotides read TGCGCCAGCAGCCAAACACTGAAGAACACCGGGGAGCTGTTTTTT.

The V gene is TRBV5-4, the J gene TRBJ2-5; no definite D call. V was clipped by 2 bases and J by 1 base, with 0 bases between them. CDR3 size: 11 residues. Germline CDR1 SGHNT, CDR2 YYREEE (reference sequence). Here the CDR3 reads CASSFQETQYF. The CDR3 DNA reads TGTGCCAGCAGCTTCCAAGAGACCCAGTACTTC.

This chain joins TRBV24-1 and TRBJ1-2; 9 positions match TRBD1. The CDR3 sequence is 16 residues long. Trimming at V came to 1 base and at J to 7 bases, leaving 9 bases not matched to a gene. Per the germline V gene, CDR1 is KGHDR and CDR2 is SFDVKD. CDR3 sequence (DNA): TGTGCCACCAGTGATTTTGAAGGACAGGGGATAGGTGGCTACACCTTC. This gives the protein CATSDFEGQGIGGYTF.

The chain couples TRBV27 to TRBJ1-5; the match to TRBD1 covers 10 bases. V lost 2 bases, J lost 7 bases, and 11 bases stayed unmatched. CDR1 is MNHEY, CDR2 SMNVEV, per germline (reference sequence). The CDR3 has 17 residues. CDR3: CASSLRIPGQGRQPQHF. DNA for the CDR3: TGTGCCAGCAGTTTACGTATACCGGGACAGGGGAGGCAGCCCCAGCATTTT.

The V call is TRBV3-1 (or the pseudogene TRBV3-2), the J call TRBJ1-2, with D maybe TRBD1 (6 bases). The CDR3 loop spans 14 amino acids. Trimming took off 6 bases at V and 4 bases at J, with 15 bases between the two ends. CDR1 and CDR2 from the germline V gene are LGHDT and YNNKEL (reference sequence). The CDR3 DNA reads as TGTGCCAGCAGGAAGGGGGAGGCGGTCTATGGCTACACCTTC. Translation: CASRKGEAVYGYTF.

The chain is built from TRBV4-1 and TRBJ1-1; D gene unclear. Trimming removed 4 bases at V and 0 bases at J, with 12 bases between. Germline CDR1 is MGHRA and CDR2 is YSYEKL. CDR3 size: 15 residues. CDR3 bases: TGCGCCAGCAGCCGCCTACAGTACTTGAACACTGAAGCTTTCTTT. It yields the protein CASSRLQYLNTEAFF.

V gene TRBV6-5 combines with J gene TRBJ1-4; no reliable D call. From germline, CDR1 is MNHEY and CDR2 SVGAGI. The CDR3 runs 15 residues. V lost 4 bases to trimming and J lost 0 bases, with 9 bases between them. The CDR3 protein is CASSWNLATNEKLFF. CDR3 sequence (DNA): TGTGCCAGCAGTTGGAACCTTGCAACTAATGAAAAACTGTTTTTT.

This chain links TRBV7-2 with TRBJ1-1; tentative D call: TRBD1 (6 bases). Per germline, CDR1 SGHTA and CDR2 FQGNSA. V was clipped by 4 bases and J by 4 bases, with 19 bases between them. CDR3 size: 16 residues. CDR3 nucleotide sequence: TGTGCCAGCAGCTCACGGGGGGGGGCCTTGGGCACTGAAGCTTTCTTT. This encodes CASSSRGGALGTEAFF. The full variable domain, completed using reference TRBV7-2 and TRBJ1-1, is GAGVSQSPSNKVTEKGKDVELRCDPISGHTALYWYRQSLGQGLEFLIYFQGNSAPDKSGLPSDRFSAERTGGSVSTLTIQRTQQEDSAVYLCASSSRGGALGTEAFFGQGTRLTVV.